This T cell receptor (beta chain) was recorded in a study of identical twins. This clonotype appeared many times. Germline V CDR1 and CDR2: SGHRS, YFSETQ. The CDR3 has 14 residues. V lost 1 base and J 11 bases, leaving 16 bases between the germline ends. Each CDR3 protein gets one entry after TCRdb re-called the 5' RACE reads with MiXCR. The sample carries about 220,000 distinct CDR3 sequences, around 6.5% recorded once. The sample was also reused in another study, on T cells expressing NK-cell markers.

The source of this sequence is a woman under 30 in good health. This chain uses TRBV5-1 with TRBJ1-5; tentatively, D is TRBD1 (5 bases). Sequenced material: CD8+ T cells sorted from blood. The CDR3 loop reads CASSLSGDQAAQHF. CDR3 DNA sequence: TGCGCCAGCAGCTTGAGCGGGGACCAAGCAGCCCAGCATTTT. Looking up the rest from reference TRBV5-1 and TRBJ1-5 gives the full variable domain: KAGVTQTPRYLIKTRGQQVTLSCSPISGHRSVSWYQQTPGQGLQFLFEYFSETQRNKGNFPGRFSGRQFSNSRSEMNVSTLELGDSALYLCASSLSGDQAAQHFGDGTRLSIL.